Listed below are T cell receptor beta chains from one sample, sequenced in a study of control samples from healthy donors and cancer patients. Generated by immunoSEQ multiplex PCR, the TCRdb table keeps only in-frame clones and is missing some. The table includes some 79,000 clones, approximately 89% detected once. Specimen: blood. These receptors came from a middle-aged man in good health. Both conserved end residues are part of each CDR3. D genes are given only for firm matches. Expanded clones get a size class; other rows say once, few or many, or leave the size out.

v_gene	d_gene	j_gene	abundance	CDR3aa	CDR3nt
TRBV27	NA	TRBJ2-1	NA	CASSITGNNEQFF	TGTGCCAGCAGTATAACGGGCAACAATGAGCAGTTCTTC
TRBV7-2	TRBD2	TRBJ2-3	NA	CASSLLGLASDTQYF	TGTGCCAGCAGCTTATTGGGACTAGCGAGCGATACGCAGTATTTT
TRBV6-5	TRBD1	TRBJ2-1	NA	CASRVHGQGDNEQFF	TGTGCCAGCAGAGTTCACGGACAGGGGGACAATGAGCAGTTCTTC
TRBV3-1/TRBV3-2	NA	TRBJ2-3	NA	CASSHGGDADTQYF	TGTGCCAGCAGCCACGGCGGGGACGCAGATACGCAGTATTTT
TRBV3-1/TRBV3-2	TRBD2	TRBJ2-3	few	CASSWRGGDTDTQYF	TGTGCCAGCAGCTGGCGGGGGGGCGACACAGATACGCAGTATTTT
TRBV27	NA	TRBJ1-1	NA	CAAQGNLNTEAFF	TGTGCCGCCCAGGGGAATTTGAACACTGAAGCTTTCTTT
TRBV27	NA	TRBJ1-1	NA	CASSLTNFFKEGTEAFF	TGTGCCAGCAGTCTTACCAATTTTTTTAAGGAAGGCACTGAAGCTTTCTTT
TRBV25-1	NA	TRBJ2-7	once	CASSTSYEQYF	TGTGCCAGCAGTACTTCCTACGAGCAGTACTTC
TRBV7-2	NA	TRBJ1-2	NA	CASSLVVTNYGYTF	TGTGCCAGCAGCTTAGTCGTCACCAACTATGGCTACACCTTC
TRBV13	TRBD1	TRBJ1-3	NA	CASSLGTGSFSGNTIYF	TGTGCCAGCAGCTTAGGGACAGGGTCTTTCTCTGGAAACACCATATATTTT
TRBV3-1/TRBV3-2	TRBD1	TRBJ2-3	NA	CASSHLGGQQYF	TGTGCCAGCAGCCATCTAGGGGGCCAGCAGTATTTT
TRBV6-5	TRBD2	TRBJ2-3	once	CASIHRTSGTDTQYF	TGTGCCAGCATTCACCGGACTAGCGGCACAGATACGCAGTATTTT
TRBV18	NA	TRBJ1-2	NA	CASSPEGVGYGYTF	TGTGCCAGCTCACCAGAGGGGGTAGGCTATGGCTACACCTTC
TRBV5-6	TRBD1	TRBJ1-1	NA	CASSWRGGTGGKTEAFF	TGTGCCAGCAGCTGGCGAGGCGGGACAGGGGGAAAAACTGAAGCTTTCTTT
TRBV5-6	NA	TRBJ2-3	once	CASSLEGDISTDTQYF	TGTGCCAGCAGCCTGGAGGGGGACATTAGCACAGATACGCAGTATTTT
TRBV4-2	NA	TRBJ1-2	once	CASSQDVGGWDGYTF	TGTGCCAGCAGCCAAGATGTCGGGGGTTGGGATGGCTACACCTTC
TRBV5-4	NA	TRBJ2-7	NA	CASSTNNYEQYF	TGTGCCAGCAGCACCAACAACTACGAGCAGTACTTC
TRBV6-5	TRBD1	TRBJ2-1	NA	CASRYGTAYNEQFF	TGTGCCAGCAGGTACGGGACAGCCTACAATGAGCAGTTCTTC
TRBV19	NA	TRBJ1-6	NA	CASGRGGQDNSPLHF	TGTGCCAGTGGGAGGGGAGGGCAGGATAATTCACCCCTCCACTTT
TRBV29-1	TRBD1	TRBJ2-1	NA	CSARTGGDEQFF	TGCAGCGCCAGGACAGGGGGTGATGAGCAGTTCTTC
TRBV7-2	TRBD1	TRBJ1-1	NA	CASSSTGVEAFF	TGTGCCAGCAGCTCTACAGGGGTCGAGGCTTTCTTT
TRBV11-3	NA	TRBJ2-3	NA	CASSLGLLDTDTQYF	TGTGCCAGCAGCTTAGGATTACTCGACACAGATACGCAGTATTTT
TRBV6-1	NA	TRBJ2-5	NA	CASSEKAGDKETQYF	TGTGCCAGCAGTGAAAAGGCAGGGGATAAAGAGACCCAGTACTTC
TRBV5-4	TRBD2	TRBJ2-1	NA	CASRSTGGSYNEQFF	TGTGCCAGCAGATCTACGGGAGGATCCTACAATGAGCAGTTCTTC
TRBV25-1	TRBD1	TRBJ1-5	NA	CASRATGGLDQPQHF	TGTGCCAGCAGGGCTACAGGGGGCCTGGATCAGCCCCAGCATTTT
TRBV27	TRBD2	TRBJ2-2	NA	CASRLAGALNTGELFF	TGTGCCAGCCGACTAGCGGGGGCCCTGAACACCGGGGAGCTGTTTTTT
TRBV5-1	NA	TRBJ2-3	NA	CASSLSSQGRTDTQYF	TGCGCCAGCAGCTTGAGTTCGCAGGGACGCACAGATACGCAGTATTTT
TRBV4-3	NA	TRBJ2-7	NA	CASSQDGQSSSEQYF	TGCGCCAGCAGCCAAGATGGACAGTCCTCGTCCGAGCAGTACTTC
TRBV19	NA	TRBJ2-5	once	CASRKSGFQETQYF	TGTGCCAGTAGGAAATCAGGGTTCCAAGAGACCCAGTACTTC
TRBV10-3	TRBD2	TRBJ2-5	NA	CAIRAGLAGPEGETQYF	TGTGCCATCAGGGCGGGACTAGCGGGTCCGGAAGGGGAGACCCAGTACTTC
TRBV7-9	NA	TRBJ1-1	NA	CASSLARQDSNTEAFF	TGTGCCAGCAGCTTAGCTAGACAGGATTCGAACACTGAAGCTTTCTTT
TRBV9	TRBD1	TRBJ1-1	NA	CASSQGAGTEAFF	TGTGCCAGCAGCCAGGGGGCGGGTACTGAAGCTTTCTTT
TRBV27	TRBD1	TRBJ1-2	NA	CASSHGQGAGYGYTF	TGTGCCAGCAGTCATGGACAGGGCGCTGGGTATGGCTACACCTTC
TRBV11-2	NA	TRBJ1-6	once	CASSSFRLGSYNSPLHF	TGTGCCAGCAGCTCTTTCCGGTTGGGCTCCTATAATTCACCCCTCCACTTT
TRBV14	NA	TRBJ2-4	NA	CASSQRGAGAGKNIQYF	TGTGCCAGCAGCCAAAGGGGGGCCGGGGCCGGTAAAAACATTCAGTACTTC
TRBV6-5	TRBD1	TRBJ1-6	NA	CASSYSAGGGNSPLHF	TGTGCCAGCAGTTACTCGGCAGGGGGCGGTAATTCACCCCTCCACTTT
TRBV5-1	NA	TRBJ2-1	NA	CASSLAVGPGNEQFF	TGCGCCAGCAGCTTGGCCGTAGGCCCAGGAAATGAGCAGTTCTTC
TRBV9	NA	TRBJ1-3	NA	CASSNVVGGNTIYF	TGTGCCAGCAGCAATGTGGTGGGGGGAAACACCATATATTTT
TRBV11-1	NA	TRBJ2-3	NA	CASSLEEPWIRQYF	TGTGCCAGCAGCTTAGAAGAACCGTGGATCCGACAGTATTTT
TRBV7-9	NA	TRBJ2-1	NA	CASSPRQYNEQFF	TGTGCCAGCAGCCCCCGACAGTACAATGAGCAGTTCTTC
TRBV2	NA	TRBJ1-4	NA	CASSLTEGRAHEKLFF	TGTGCCAGCAGCCTAACAGAGGGAAGGGCTCATGAAAAACTGTTTTTT
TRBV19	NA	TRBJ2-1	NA	CASRNGGGIYNEQFF	TGTGCCAGTAGAAACGGGGGAGGTATTTACAATGAGCAGTTCTTC
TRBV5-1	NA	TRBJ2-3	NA	CASSLVGRGNTQYF	TGCGCCAGCAGCTTGGTAGGCAGGGGAAATACGCAGTATTTT
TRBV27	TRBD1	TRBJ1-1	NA	CASSLTGETEAFF	TGTGCCAGCAGTCTGACAGGGGAGACTGAAGCTTTCTTT
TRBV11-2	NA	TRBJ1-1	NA	CASSARDTLNTEAFF	TGTGCCAGCAGCGCCCGGGACACCTTGAACACTGAAGCTTTCTTT
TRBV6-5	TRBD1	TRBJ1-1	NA	CASSFGTGTMNTEAFF	TGTGCCAGCAGTTTCGGGACAGGGACTATGAACACTGAAGCTTTCTTT
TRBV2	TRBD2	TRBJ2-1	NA	CASRNSGGGSYNEQFF	TGTGCCAGCAGGAATAGCGGGGGGGGCTCCTACAATGAGCAGTTCTTC
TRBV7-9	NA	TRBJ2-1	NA	CASSPTGRLGNEQFF	TGTGCCAGCAGCCCCACGGGGAGGTTGGGCAATGAGCAGTTCTTC
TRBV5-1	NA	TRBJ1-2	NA	CASSLVEGDGYTF	TGCGCCAGCAGCTTGGTCGAAGGTGATGGCTACACCTTC
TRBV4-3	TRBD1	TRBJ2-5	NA	CASSQVDRGYQETQYF	TGCGCCAGCAGCCAAGTCGACAGGGGGTACCAAGAGACCCAGTACTTC
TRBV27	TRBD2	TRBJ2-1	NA	CASNPQRGGGEQFF	TGTGCCAGCAACCCACAGCGGGGGGGCGGAGAGCAGTTCTTC
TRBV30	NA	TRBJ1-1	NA	CAWSVLTEAFF	TGTGCCTGGAGTGTACTCACTGAAGCTTTCTTT
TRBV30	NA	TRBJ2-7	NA	CAWGKGSGYEQYF	TGTGCCTGGGGAAAGGGATCCGGCTACGAGCAGTACTTC